The 8 T cell receptor beta chains below were found in one sample sequenced in a study of CD8 T cells in Susac syndrome. A quantity of 0.5 to 1 ug RNA underwent reverse transcription using random hexamers. MiXCR was run by TCRdb on the immunoSEQ multiplex PCR reads, yielding one entry per CDR3 protein. The data show about 200,000 distinct CDR3 sequences, around nine tenths seen once. Material for sequencing was CD4+ T cells from PBMCs. The source of these receptors is a human donor with Susac syndrome.

The chain employs TRBV6-6 and TRBJ1-6; no reliable D call. Germline V gives CDR1 MNHNY, CDR2 SVGAGI (reference sequence). Trimming removed 2 bases at V and 10 bases at J, with 9 bases between. The CDR3 contains 13 residues. The CDR3 nucleotides are TGTGCCAGCAGTTACACCAGAGGATCACCCCTCCACTTT. This sequence encodes CASSYTRGSPLHF.

The chain is built from TRBV5-5 and TRBJ1-4; TRBD1 is a possible D gene (5 bases). V lost 2 bases and J 6 bases, leaving 14 bases between the germline ends. This CDR3 region has 15 residues. CDR1 and CDR2 (germline): SGHKS, YYEKEE (reference sequence). The CDR3 DNA is TGTGCCAGCAGCTTTACGGGGGGAAGACATGAAAAACTGTTTTTT. This encodes CASSFTGGRHEKLFF. Full variable domain (rest looked up from reference TRBV5-5 and TRBJ1-4): DAGVTQSPTHLIKTRGQQVTLRCSPISGHKSVSWYQQVLGQGPQFIFQYYEKEERGRGNFPDRFSARQFPNYSSELNVNALLLGDSALYLCASSFTGGRHEKLFFGSGTQLSVL.

This clonotype was seen a single time. J is TRBJ2-2 and V is TRBV6-1; D gene ambiguous. CDR1 MNHNS and CDR2 SASEGT come from the germline V gene. This CDR3 is 19 amino acids long. V lost 5 bases, J lost 1 base, and 23 bases lay in between. CDR3 residues: CASSKRAVSGTLNTGELFF. Here the CDR3 DNA reads TGTGCCAGCAGTAAACGGGCCGTTAGTGGAACCTTGAACACCGGGGAGCTGTTTTTT.

This clonotype turned up a few times. The rearrangement links TRBV5-1 to TRBJ2-7; no reliable D call. The V gene lost 0 bases and the J gene lost 2 bases, with 9 bases spanning the gap. Per the germline V gene, CDR1 is SGHRS and CDR2 is YFSETQ. The CDR3 sequence is 14 residues long. The CDR3 protein is CASSLDTLTYEQYF. The CDR3 DNA sequence: TGCGCCAGCAGCTTGGACACCTTAACCTACGAGCAGTACTTC.

This rearrangement joins TRBV12-3 or TRBV12-4 to TRBJ2-5; 9 bases are a match to TRBD2. After removal of 5 bases from V and 5 bases from J, the junction contained 6 bases not matched to a gene. CDR3 size: 14 residues. The CDR3 spells CASSISGSRETQYF. The CDR3 region has the DNA TGTGCCAGCAGTATTAGCGGGAGCAGGGAGACCCAGTACTTC.

The rearrangement links TRBV7-2 to TRBJ2-7, with D possibly matching TRBD1 (5 bases). CDR1 is SGHTA, CDR2 FQGNSA, per germline. V lost 4 bases and J lost 1, with 14 bases in between. The CDR3 runs to 15 residues. DNA of the CDR3: TGTGCCAGCAGCTACAAATCCGACAGATCCTACGAGCAGTACTTC. Its translation is CASSYKSDRSYEQYF.

This chain links TRBV28 with TRBJ2-7, with 8 bases that match TRBD1. Looked up from germline, CDR1 is MDHEN and CDR2 is SYDVKM. Trimming removed 2 bases from V and 1 base from J; junction bases left unmatched: 4. This CDR3 is 15 amino acids long. CDR3 sequence: CASSLAGQGSYEQYF. CDR3 bases: TGTGCCAGCAGTTTAGCCGGACAGGGATCCTACGAGCAGTACTTC.

The rearrangement uses TRBV5-1 and TRBJ2-7; 8 bases are shared with TRBD2. CDR3 size: 18 residues. The trim removed 4 bases at V and 4 bases at J, leaving 19 bases unmatched. CDR1 is SGHRS, CDR2 YFSETQ, per germline. The CDR3 DNA sequence: TGCGCCAGCAGCGACCTTTCGGGCGGGAGGACCTCGTTTTACGAGCAGTACTTC. It specifies CASSDLSGGRTSFYEQYF.